The 19 T cell receptor beta chains reported below all come from one sample, sequenced in a study of T cell repertoires in cytomegalovirus infection. TCRdb re-called the reads with MiXCR, one entry per CDR3 protein. The data show 150,000 to 200,000 distinct CDR3 sequences, roughly 27% seen once. The material sequenced was PBMCs. The receptors derive from a human donor in good health (CMV status not recorded). Some clones in this sample may be carry-over from other donors' samples.

This clonotype was seen at least ten times. This rearrangement joins TRBV5-6 to TRBJ1-5, with TRBD1 identical over 10 bases. This CDR3 has 14 amino acids. Germline V gene sequence: CDR1 SGHDT, CDR2 YYEEEE. J gave up 7 bases and V 4 bases, and 5 bases lay outside the gene matches. The CDR3 bases are TGTGCCAGCAGCCGGACAGGGGGAGAACAGCCCCAGCATTTT. The encoded protein is CASSRTGGEQPQHF.

This clonotype was detected only a few times. This sequence joins TRBV6-5 and TRBJ2-6; no firm D call. The CDR3 contains 16 residues. Germline CDR1 MNHEY, CDR2 SVGAGI. Trimming took 0 bases from V and 0 from J, leaving 6 bases between them. The CDR3 loop reads CASSYSPPSGANVLTF. The DNA for the CDR3 is TGTGCCAGCAGTTACTCCCCGCCCTCTGGGGCCAACGTCCTGACTTTC.

This chain connects TRBV5-5 to TRBJ1-2; D gene ambiguous. Germline V lookup: CDR1 SGHKS, CDR2 YYEKEE (reference sequence). The CDR3 has 15 residues. Trimming removed 0 bases from V and 0 bases from J, with 9 bases in between. The CDR3 DNA reads TGTGCCAGCAGCTTGGAAGGTGGATCTAACTATGGCTACACCTTC. This translates into CASSLEGGSNYGYTF. Together with reference TRBV5-5 and TRBJ1-2, the CDR3 gives the full variable domain: DAGVTQSPTHLIKTRGQQVTLRCSPISGHKSVSWYQQVLGQGPQFIFQYYEKEERGRGNFPDRFSARQFPNYSSELNVNALLLGDSALYLCASSLEGGSNYGYTFGSGTRLTVV.

The table lists this clonotype with a few counts. This chain uses TRBV12-3 or TRBV12-4 with TRBJ1-3; D is uncertain. With 3 bases removed from V and 0 bases from J, the gap between germline ends came to 9 bases. The CDR3 covers 15 residues. CDR3 nucleotide sequence: TGTGCCAGCAGTTTTGGGAGTTTCTCTGGAAACACCATATATTTT. It yields the protein CASSFGSFSGNTIYF.

V usage is TRBV4-1 and J usage is TRBJ1-5; possibly TRBD1 for D (6 bases). The length of the CDR3 is 14 residues. Germline assignment: CDR1 MGHRA and CDR2 YSYEKL. Trimming removed 1 base at V and 4 bases at J, with 8 bases between. The CDR3 protein is CASSQGQENQPQHF. CDR3 bases: TGCGCCAGCAGCCAAGGACAGGAGAATCAGCCCCAGCATTTT.

The chain employs TRBV28 and TRBJ1-1; D call uncertain. Germline V gene data show CDR1 as MDHEN and CDR2 as SYDVKM. This CDR3 has 15 amino acids. V shed 2 bases and J shed 3 bases, with 13 bases lying between them. The CDR3 sequence: CASSLLGAGDTEAFF. DNA of the CDR3: TGTGCCAGCAGTTTACTCGGCGCTGGGGACACTGAAGCTTTCTTT.

This clonotype was observed a few times. The rearrangement links TRBV20-1 to TRBJ1-1; D not resolved. Germline V lookup: CDR1 DFQATT, CDR2 SNEGSKA (reference sequence). With 5 bases removed from V and 5 bases from J, the gap between germline ends came to 18 bases. This CDR3 is built from 14 residues. The CDR3 sequence: CSALRASGWTEAFF. The DNA of the CDR3 is TGCAGTGCTCTACGGGCCTCGGGGTGGACTGAAGCTTTCTTT.

This clonotype occurred a few times. The rearrangement joins TRBV2 to TRBJ1-5; no reliable D call. This CDR3 comprises 18 residues. V was cut by 3 bases and J by 1 base, with 19 bases left in between. Germline CDR1 SNHLY, CDR2 FYNNEI. CDR3 in amino acids: CASSDPDESSSSNQPQHF. CDR3 DNA sequence: TGTGCCAGCAGTGACCCGGACGAATCGAGCTCGAGCAATCAGCCCCAGCATTTT.

This clonotype has more than one count but fewer than ten. The chain has TRBV7-2 and TRBJ2-5; D gene ambiguous. V was pared by 1 base and J by 7 bases, with 13 bases between. Germline lookup yields CDR1 SGHTA and CDR2 FQGNSA. CDR3 size: 14 residues. In nucleotides, the CDR3 is TGTGCCAGCAGCTTAGTAGGCAAGACGGGGACCCAGTACTTC. It is translated as CASSLVGKTGTQYF.

This clonotype was seen only a few times. The chain uses TRBV7-2 and TRBJ2-3; 13 bases match TRBD2. CDR3 length: 15 amino acids. The J segment lost 3 bases and the V segment lost 4 bases, leaving 1 base of the junction unmatched. Germline CDR1 is SGHTA and CDR2 is FQGNSA. CDR3 DNA sequence: TGTGCCAGCAGCTGGACTAGCGGGGGAACAGATACGCAGTATTTT. This codes for CASSWTSGGTDTQYF.

The sample holds a few counts of this clonotype. The V call is TRBV6-2 or TRBV6-3, the J call TRBJ2-7, with no clear D. Trimming removed 2 bases at V and 3 bases at J, with 11 bases between. The CDR3 is 14 residues long. Looked up from germline, CDR1 is MNHEY and CDR2 is SVGEGT. The CDR3 DNA follows: TGTGCCAGCAGTTACCTCGTTCGGAGCTACGAGCAGTACTTC. Encoded protein: CASSYLVRSYEQYF.

The CDR3 loop reads CASSQEAASGLLAAYEQYF. CDR3 nucleotide sequence: TGTGCCAGCAGCCAAGAAGCCGCTTCGGGTCTCTTAGCAGCGTACGAGCAGTACTTC. V gene TRBV14 combines with J gene TRBJ2-7; D gene ambiguous. Trimming took off 0 bases at V and 4 bases at J, with 25 bases between the two ends. Germline V CDR1 and CDR2: SGHDN, FVKESK. The CDR3 contains 19 residues.

This clonotype has a handful of counts. The V gene is TRBV2, the J gene TRBJ1-2; 7 bases fit TRBD1. The junction had 5 bases not matched to a gene; V was cut back by 0 bases and J by 4 bases. CDR1 is SNHLY, CDR2 FYNNEI, per germline. The CDR3 contains 15 residues. In nucleotides, the CDR3 is TGTGCCAGCAGTGAAGCAGCGGGGACAGTCTATGGCTACACCTTC. This translates into CASSEAAGTVYGYTF.

The V call is TRBV7-8, the J call TRBJ1-2, with 9 bases that match TRBD1. Germline assignment: CDR1 SGHVS and CDR2 FQNEAQ. V dropped 5 bases and J dropped 8; count of bases not matched to a gene: 6. The CDR3 contains 13 residues. CDR3 DNA: TGTGCCAGCAGCAACTCGGGACAGGGAGGCTACACCTTC. Amino acids: CASSNSGQGGYTF. The full variable domain, with the rest looked up from reference TRBV7-8 and TRBJ1-2, is GAGVSQSPRYKVAKRGQDVALRCDPISGHVSLFWYQQALGQGPEFLTYFQNEAQLDKSGLPSDRFFAERPEGSVSTLKIQRTQQEDSAVYLCASSNSGQGGYTFGSGTRLTVV.

V is TRBV7-8 and J is TRBJ1-2; weak D call: TRBD1 (6 bases). In germline, CDR1 is SGHVS, CDR2 FQNEAQ. Trimming left V 1 base short and J 8 bases short, with 11 bases between. The CDR3 is made up of 13 amino acids. CDR3 sequence: CASSLDRVGGYTF. In DNA, the CDR3 is TGTGCCAGCAGCTTAGACAGGGTGGGCGGCTACACCTTC.

There are a few counts of this clonotype. The chain uses TRBV10-3 and TRBJ2-1; weak D call: TRBD1 (6 bases). The germline gives CDR1 ENHRY, CDR2 SYGVKD. The V and J ends lost 10 bases and 9 bases respectively, with 16 bases between them. The CDR3 length is 12 residues. CDR3: CATRGSEGEQFF. For the CDR3, the DNA is TGTGCCACCAGGGGCTCCGAGGGTGAGCAGTTCTTC.

In this sample, this clonotype turned up a few times. The V call is TRBV7-9, the J call TRBJ2-3; tentative D call: TRBD2 (5 bases). Germline CDR1 is SEHNR and CDR2 is FQNEAQ (reference sequence). The V end was cut by 6 bases, the J end by 6 bases, with 16 bases between. This CDR3 comprises 14 residues. CDR3 in amino acids: CASSSEGMGDTQYF. The CDR3 region has the DNA TGTGCCAGCAGTTCTGAGGGCATGGGGGATACGCAGTATTTT.

This clonotype was observed a handful of times. The V call is TRBV11-2, the J call TRBJ1-2; 11 nucleotides line up with TRBD1. The CDR3 totals 16 residues. The trim removed 4 bases at V and 2 bases at J, leaving 6 bases unmatched. Germline CDR1 is SGHAT and CDR2 is FQNNGV. CDR3 DNA sequence: TGTGCCAGCAGCTCCTATCGGACAGGGGGCAACTATGGCTACACCTTC. Its protein is CASSSYRTGGNYGYTF.

This clonotype appeared a few times. This chain connects TRBV7-9 to TRBJ2-1, with TRBD2 identical over 11 bases. The germline CDR1 and CDR2 sequences are SEHNR and FQNEAQ (reference sequence). V was pared by 6 bases and J by 0 bases, with 10 bases of the junction left unmatched. The CDR3 runs to 18 residues. The CDR3 is CASSPSPLAGGSYNEQFF. The DNA for the CDR3 is TGTGCCAGCAGTCCCAGTCCGCTAGCGGGGGGCTCCTACAATGAGCAGTTCTTC.